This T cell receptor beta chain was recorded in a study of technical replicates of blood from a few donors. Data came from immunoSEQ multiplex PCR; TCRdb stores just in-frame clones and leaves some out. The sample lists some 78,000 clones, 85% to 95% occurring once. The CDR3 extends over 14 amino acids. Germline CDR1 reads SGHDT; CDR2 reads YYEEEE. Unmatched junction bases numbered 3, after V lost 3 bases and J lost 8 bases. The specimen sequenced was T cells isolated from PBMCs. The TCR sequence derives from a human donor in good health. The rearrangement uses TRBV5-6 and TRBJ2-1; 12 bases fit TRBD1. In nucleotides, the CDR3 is TGTGCCAGCAGCTGGGGACAGGGGGCCGATGAGCAGTTCTTC. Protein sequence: CASSWGQGADEQFF.